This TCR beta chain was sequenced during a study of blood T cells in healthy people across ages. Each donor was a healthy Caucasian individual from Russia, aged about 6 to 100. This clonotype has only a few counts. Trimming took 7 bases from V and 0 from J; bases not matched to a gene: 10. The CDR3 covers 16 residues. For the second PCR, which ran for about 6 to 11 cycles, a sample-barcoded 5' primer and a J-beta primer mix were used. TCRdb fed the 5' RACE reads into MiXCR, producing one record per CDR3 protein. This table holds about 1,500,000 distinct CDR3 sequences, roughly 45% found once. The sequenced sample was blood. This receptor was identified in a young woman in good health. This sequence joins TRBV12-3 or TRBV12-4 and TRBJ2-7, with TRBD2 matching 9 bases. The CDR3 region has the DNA TGTGCCAGCAACCTTTCCGTAGCGGGGGCCTCCTACGAGCAGTACTTC. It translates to CASNLSVAGASYEQYF.